The 5 T cell receptor beta chains reported below all come from one sample, sequenced in a study of cytotoxic CD8 clonotypes in ibrutinib-treated CLL. Using immunoSEQ multiplex PCR, the repertoire was profiled, and TCRdb retains in-frame clones only, with some absent. The sample carries roughly 180,000 clones, roughly 80% recorded once. Specimen: PBMCs, collected after 24 months of ibrutinib treatment. These receptors all stem from a human donor with chronic lymphocytic leukemia.

V gene TRBV7-2 combines with J gene TRBJ2-3; TRBD2 is a possible D gene (6 bases). The CDR3 is made up of 16 amino acids. From germline, CDR1 is SGHTA and CDR2 FQGNSA. Trimming took 3 bases from V and 1 from J, leaving 14 bases between them. CDR3: CASSFDSGRGTDTQYF. The CDR3 DNA reads TGTGCCAGCAGCTTCGATAGCGGCCGTGGCACAGATACGCAGTATTTT.

The rearrangement uses TRBV6-4 and TRBJ1-2; tentatively, D is TRBD1 (5 bases). This CDR3 is 15 amino acids long. Trimming stripped 5 bases from V and 7 bases from J, with 20 bases between. Germline V gene lookup returns CDR1 MRHNA and CDR2 SNTAGT. The DNA of the CDR3 is TGTGCCAGCAGTCCTAGCCAGGGCCTTGTAGGTGGCTACACCTTC. This codes for CASSPSQGLVGGYTF.

The chain recombines TRBV7-8 with TRBJ1-1, with D possibly being TRBD1 (6 bases). The ends were cut back, 5 bases at V and 4 bases at J, with 23 bases in the middle. CDR1 and CDR2 (germline): SGHVS, FQNEAQ. The CDR3 runs to 17 residues. DNA of the CDR3: TGTGCCAGCAGCCCAAGATTCTCGACAGGACGAGGCACTGAAGCTTTCTTT. This translates into CASSPRFSTGRGTEAFF.

Only one count was recorded for this clone. CDR3 loop: CASSFPGTGGVKEKLFF. The DNA of the CDR3 is TGTGCCAGCAGCTTCCCCGGGACAGGGGGCGTGAAGGAAAAACTGTTTTTT. The chain combines TRBV2 with TRBJ1-4; 12 nucleotides agree with TRBD1. CDR3 length equals 17 residues. Germline values: CDR1 SNHLY, CDR2 FYNNEI. Losses at the gene ends were 6 bases for V and 8 bases for J; bases not matched to a gene: 13.

The chain has TRBV5-1 and TRBJ1-1; D not certain. Germline CDR1 is SGHRS and CDR2 is YFSETQ. Trimming took off 2 bases at V and 2 bases at J, with 16 bases between the two ends. The CDR3 contains 16 residues. DNA of the CDR3: TGCGCCAGCAGCTTTCTGAGAGGTAGTGGAAACACTGAAGCTTTCTTT. This gives the protein CASSFLRGSGNTEAFF.